This T cell receptor (beta chain) was retrieved from a study of long-term antiretroviral therapy in people with HIV. About this clone itself: Antigen: not known.

At minimum, one pre-ART and two post-ART PBMC samples were obtained from each donor. General study points: After ART, diversity increased yet remained lower than transplant donor controls. Blood collection from the mid-2000s to the late 2010s possibly occurred under older ART regimens. Regardless of time point, clones expanded before ART dominated the repertoire.

Germline CDR1 and CDR2: MNHEY and SMNVEV (reference sequence). Trimming at V came to 5 bases and at J to 8 bases, leaving 9 bases not matched to a gene. The CDR3 length is 15 residues. The run of the v3.0 immunoSEQ assay was at survey level. The repertoire was sequenced with immunoSEQ multiplex PCR; TCRdb's copy has only in-frame clones and lacks some. The sample shows about 20,000 clones, nearly 95% of them seen only once. The sample here was unsorted PBMCs, taken 4.4 years after starting antiretroviral therapy. This TCR was sampled from a woman aged 45-60 years with HIV. The V gene is TRBV27, the J gene TRBJ1-4; 9 nucleotides line up with TRBD1. CDR3 protein: CASSPRDRVEEKLFF. DNA of the CDR3: TGTGCCAGCAGTCCGAGGGACAGGGTGGAGGAAAAACTGTTTTTT.